Sequencing of this TCR beta chain was carried out in a study of shared clonotypes between healthy human individuals. CDR3 length equals 15 residues. Germline-derived CDR1 and CDR2 are MNHEY and SMNVEV (reference sequence). The ends were cut back, 2 bases at V and 4 bases at J, with 12 bases in the middle. The genomic DNA of each subset was split evenly across several immunoSEQ plates. Assay used: immunoSEQ multiplex PCR; TCRdb lists only in-frame clones, some missing. The repertoire holds 640,000 or so clones, with around 72% as singletons. This chain uses TRBV27 with TRBJ1-3; D not resolved. Sequencing used memory CD4+ T cells sorted from blood. Subset reported: CD45RA-negative fraction. The sequence came from a woman aged 25-40 years in good health. CDR3 region: CASSLNPYSGNTIYF. CDR3 coding DNA: TGTGCCAGCAGTTTAAACCCTTACTCCGGAAACACCATATATTTT.